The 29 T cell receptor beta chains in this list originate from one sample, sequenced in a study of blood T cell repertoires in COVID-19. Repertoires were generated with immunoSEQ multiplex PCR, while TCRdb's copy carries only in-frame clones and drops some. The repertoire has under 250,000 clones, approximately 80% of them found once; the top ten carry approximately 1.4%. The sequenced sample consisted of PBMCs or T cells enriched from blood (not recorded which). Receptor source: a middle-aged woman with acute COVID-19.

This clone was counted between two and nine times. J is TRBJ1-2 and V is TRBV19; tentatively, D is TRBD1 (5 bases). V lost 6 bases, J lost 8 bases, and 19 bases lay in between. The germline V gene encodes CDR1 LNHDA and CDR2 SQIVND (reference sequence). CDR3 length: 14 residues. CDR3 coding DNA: TGTGCCAGTAGCGGAGCCGGGACTTTGAAGGGCTACACCTTC. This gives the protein CASSGAGTLKGYTF. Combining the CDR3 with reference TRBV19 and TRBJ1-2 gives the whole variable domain DGGITQSPKYLFRKEGQNVTLSCEQNLNHDAMYWYRQDPGQGLRLIYYSQIVNDFQKGDIAEGYSVSREKKESFPLTVTSAQKNPTAFYLCASSGAGTLKGYTFGSGTRLTVV.

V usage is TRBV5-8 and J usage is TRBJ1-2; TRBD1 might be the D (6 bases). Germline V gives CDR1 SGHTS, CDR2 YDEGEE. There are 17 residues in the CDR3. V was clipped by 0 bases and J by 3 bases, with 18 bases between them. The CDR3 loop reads CASSLVGLGAVDYGYTF. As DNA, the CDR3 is TGTGCCAGCAGCTTGGTGGGGTTGGGGGCCGTAGACTATGGCTACACCTTC.

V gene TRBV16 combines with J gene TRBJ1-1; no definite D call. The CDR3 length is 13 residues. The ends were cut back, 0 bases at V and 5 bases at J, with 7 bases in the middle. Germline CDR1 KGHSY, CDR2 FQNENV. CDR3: CASSQSRGTEAFF. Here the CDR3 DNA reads TGTGCCAGCAGCCAATCAAGAGGGACTGAAGCTTTCTTT.

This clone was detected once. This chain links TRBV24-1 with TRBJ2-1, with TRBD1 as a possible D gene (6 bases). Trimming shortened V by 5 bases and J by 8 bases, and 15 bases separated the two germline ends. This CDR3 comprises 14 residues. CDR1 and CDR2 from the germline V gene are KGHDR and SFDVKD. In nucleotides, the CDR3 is TGTGCCACCAGTGGCCCGTGGACAGTAGATGAGCAGTTCTTC. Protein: CATSGPWTVDEQFF.

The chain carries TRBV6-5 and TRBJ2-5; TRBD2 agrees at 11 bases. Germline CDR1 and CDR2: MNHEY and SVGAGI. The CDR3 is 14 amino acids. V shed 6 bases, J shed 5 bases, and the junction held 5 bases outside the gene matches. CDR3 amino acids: CASRLAGAGETQYF. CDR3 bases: TGTGCCAGCAGACTAGCGGGGGCAGGGGAGACCCAGTACTTC.

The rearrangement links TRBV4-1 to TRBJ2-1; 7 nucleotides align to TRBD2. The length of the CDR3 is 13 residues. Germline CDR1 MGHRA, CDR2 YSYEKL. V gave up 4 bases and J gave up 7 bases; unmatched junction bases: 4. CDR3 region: CASSPLASNEQFF. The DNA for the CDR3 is TGCGCCAGCAGCCCACTAGCGTCAAATGAGCAGTTCTTC.

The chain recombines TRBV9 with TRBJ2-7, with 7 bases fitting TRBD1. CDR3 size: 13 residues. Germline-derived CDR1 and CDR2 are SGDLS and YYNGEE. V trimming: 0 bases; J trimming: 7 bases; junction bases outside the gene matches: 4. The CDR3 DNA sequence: TGTGCCAGCAGCGTAGTAACAGGGGCAGAGCAGTACTTC. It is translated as CASSVVTGAEQYF.

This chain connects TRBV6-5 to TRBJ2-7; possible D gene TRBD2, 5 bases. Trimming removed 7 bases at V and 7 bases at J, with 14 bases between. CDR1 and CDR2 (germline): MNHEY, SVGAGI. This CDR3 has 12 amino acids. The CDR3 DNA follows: TGTGCCAGCACCTCAAAGACGGGGGAGCAGTACTTC. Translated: CASTSKTGEQYF.

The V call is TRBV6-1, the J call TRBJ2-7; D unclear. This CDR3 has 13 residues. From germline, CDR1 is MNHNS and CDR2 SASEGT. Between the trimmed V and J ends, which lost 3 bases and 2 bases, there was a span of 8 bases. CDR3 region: CASSDPYTYEQYF. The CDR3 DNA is TGTGCCAGCAGTGATCCGTATACCTACGAGCAGTACTTC.

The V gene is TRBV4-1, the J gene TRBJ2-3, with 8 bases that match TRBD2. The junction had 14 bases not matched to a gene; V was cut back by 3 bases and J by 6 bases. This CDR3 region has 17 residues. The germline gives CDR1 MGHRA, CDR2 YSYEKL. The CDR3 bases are TGCGCCAGCAGCCAGCTTGATTGGGGCGGGGGGCCGGATACGCAGTATTTT. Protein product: CASSQLDWGGGPDTQYF.

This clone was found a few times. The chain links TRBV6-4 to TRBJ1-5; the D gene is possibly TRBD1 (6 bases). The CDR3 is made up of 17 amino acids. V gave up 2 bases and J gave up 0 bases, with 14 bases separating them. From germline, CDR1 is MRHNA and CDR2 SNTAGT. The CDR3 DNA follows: TGTGCCAGCAGTGACCTCGACAGGAGCAATAGCAATCAGCCCCAGCATTTT. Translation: CASSDLDRSNSNQPQHF.

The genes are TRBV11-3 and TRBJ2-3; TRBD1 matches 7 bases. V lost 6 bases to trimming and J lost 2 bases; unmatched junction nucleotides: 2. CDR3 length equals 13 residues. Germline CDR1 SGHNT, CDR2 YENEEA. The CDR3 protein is CASSTGATDTQYF. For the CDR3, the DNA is TGTGCCAGCAGTACAGGGGCCACAGATACGCAGTATTTT.

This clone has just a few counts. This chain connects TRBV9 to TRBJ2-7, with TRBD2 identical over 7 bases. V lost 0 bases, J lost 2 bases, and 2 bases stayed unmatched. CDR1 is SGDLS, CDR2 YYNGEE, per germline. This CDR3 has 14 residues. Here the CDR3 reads CASSVAGTTYEQYF. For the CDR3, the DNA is TGTGCCAGCAGCGTAGCTGGGACTACCTACGAGCAGTACTTC.

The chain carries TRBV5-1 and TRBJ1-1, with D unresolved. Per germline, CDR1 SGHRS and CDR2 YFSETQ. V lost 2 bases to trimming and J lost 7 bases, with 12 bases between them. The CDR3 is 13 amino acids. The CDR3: CASSFSSRDEAFF. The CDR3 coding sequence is TGCGCCAGCAGCTTCTCGAGTCGGGATGAAGCTTTCTTT.

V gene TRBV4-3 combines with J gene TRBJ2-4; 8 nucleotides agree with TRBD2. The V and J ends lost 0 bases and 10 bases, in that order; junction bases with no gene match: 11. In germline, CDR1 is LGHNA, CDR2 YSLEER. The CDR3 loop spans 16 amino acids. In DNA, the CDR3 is TGCGCCAGCAGCCAAGATTTTGCGGCTAGCGGGCCAATTCAGTACTTC. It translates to CASSQDFAASGPIQYF.

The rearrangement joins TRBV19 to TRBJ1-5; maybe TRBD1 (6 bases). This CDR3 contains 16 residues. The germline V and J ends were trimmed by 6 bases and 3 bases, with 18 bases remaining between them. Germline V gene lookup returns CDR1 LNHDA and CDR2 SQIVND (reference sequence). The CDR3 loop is CASSVGRGGLNQPQHF. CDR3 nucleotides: TGTGCCAGTAGCGTAGGGAGGGGGGGTCTCAATCAGCCCCAGCATTTT.

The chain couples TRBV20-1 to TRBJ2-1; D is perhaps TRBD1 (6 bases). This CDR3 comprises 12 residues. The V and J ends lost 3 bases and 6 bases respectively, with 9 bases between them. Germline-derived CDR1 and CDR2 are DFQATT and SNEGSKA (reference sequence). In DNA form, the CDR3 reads TGCAGTGCTAGTAAACAGGGCAATGAGCAGTTCTTC. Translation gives CSASKQGNEQFF.

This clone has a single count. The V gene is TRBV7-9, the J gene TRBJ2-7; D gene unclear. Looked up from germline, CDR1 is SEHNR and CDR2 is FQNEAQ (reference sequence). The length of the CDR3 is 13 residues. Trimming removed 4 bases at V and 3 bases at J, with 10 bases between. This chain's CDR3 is CASSYPADYEQYF. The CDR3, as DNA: TGTGCCAGCAGCTACCCGGCGGACTACGAGCAGTACTTC. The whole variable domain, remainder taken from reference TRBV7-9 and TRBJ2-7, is DTGVSQNPRHKITKRGQNVTFRCDPISEHNRLYWYRQTLGQGPEFLTYFQNEAQLEKSRLLSDRFSAERPKGSFSTLEIQRTEQGDSAMYLCASSYPADYEQYFGPGTRLTVT.

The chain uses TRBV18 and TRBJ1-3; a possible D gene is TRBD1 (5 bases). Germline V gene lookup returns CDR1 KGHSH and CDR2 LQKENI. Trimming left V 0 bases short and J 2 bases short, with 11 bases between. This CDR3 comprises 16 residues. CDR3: CASSPPGQGPGNTIYF. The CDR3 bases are TGTGCCAGCTCACCACCAGGGCAGGGCCCTGGAAACACCATATATTTT.

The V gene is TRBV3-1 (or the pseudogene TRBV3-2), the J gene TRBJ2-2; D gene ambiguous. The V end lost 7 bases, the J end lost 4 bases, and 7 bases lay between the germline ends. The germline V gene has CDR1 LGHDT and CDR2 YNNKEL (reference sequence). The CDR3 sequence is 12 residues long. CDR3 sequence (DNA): TGTGCCAGCACCCTAGGCACCGGGGAGCTGTTTTTT. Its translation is CASTLGTGELFF.

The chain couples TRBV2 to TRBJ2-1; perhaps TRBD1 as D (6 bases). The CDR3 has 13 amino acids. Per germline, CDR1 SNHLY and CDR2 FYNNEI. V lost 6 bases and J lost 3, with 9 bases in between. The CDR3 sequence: CASSHRVYNEQFF. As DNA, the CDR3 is TGTGCCAGCAGCCACAGGGTCTACAATGAGCAGTTCTTC.

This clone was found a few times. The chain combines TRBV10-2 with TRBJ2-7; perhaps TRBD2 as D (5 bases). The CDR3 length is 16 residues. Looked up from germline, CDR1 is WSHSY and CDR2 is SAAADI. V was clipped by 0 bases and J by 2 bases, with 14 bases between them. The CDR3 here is CASSESRVRSTYEQYF. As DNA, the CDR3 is TGCGCCAGCAGTGAGTCGAGGGTCAGAAGTACCTACGAGCAGTACTTC.

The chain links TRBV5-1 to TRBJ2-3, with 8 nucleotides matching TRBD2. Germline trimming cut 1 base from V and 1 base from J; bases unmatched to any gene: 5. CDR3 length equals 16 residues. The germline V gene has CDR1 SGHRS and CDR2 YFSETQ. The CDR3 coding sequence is TGCGCCAGCAGCTTGAGCAGCGGGAGTGGCACAGATACGCAGTATTTT. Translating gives CASSLSSGSGTDTQYF.

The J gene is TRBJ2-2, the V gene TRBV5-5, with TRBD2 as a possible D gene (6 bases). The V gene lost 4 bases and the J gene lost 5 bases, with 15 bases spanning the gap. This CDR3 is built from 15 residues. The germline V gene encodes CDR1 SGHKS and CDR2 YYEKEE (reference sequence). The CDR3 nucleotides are TGTGCCAGCAGCCCGGCTACGGGAGTGACCGGGGAGCTGTTTTTT. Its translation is CASSPATGVTGELFF.

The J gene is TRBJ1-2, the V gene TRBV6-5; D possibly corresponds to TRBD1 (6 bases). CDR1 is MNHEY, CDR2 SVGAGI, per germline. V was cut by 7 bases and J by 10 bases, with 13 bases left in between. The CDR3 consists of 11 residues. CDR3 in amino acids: CASKIRGPYTF. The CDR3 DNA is TGTGCCAGCAAGATCAGGGGTCCCTACACCTTC.

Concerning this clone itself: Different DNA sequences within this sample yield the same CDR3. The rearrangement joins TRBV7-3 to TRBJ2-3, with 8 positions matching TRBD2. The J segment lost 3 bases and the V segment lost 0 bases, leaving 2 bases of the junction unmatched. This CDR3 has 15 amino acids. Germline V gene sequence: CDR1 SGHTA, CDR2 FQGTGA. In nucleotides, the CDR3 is TGTGCCAGCAGCTTAACCAGCGGGAGAACAGATACGCAGTATTTT. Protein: CASSLTSGRTDTQYF.

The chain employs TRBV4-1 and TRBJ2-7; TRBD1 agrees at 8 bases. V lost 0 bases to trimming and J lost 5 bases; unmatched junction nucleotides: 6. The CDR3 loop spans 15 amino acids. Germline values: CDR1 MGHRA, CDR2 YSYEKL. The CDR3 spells CASSQEGQGAHEQYF. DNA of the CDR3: TGCGCCAGCAGCCAAGAAGGGCAGGGGGCCCACGAGCAGTACTTC.

CDR3 amino acids: CASSQDVLNSGNNEQFF. The CDR3 DNA follows: TGTGCCAGCAGCCAAGATGTGCTGAATAGCGGAAACAATGAGCAGTTCTTC. The chain carries TRBV14 and TRBJ2-1, with a weak D call TRBD2 (6 bases). Germline CDR1 SGHDN, CDR2 FVKESK. V was pared by 0 bases and J by 5 bases, with 17 bases between. The CDR3 totals 17 residues.

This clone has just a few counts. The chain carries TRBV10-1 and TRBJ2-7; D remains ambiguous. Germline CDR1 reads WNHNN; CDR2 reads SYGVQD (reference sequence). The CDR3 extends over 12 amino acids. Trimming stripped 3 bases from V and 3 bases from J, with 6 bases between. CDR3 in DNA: TGCGCCAGCAGTGATTCGAGCTACGAGCAGTACTTC. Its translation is CASSDSSYEQYF.